The clone carrying this T cell receptor (beta chain) was seen a few times. Its antigen remains unidentified. This specimen belongs to a study of cytomegalovirus exposure and HLA in healthy donors. General study findings and limits: Information on immune exposure was restricted to one variable (CMV serostatus).

The study ran its PCR with 60 Vbeta and 13 Jbeta primers. Assay used: immunoSEQ multiplex PCR; TCRdb lists only in-frame clones, some missing. This sample has 200,000 to 250,000 clones, with 76% found just once. Input material: PBMCs. The sequence was collected from a man aged 18 to 35 in good health and CMV-seronegative.

CDR3 region: CASSEASGSTDTQYF. CDR3 sequence (DNA): TGTGCCAGCAGTGAAGCTAGCGGCAGCACAGATACGCAGTATTTT. This chain connects TRBV2 to TRBJ2-3, with D possibly matching TRBD2 (6 bases). CDR1 is SNHLY, CDR2 FYNNEI, per germline. V was pared by 0 bases and J by 0 bases, with 7 bases between. This CDR3 has 15 residues.